This is a list of T cell receptor beta chains from one sample in a study of T cell changes during pregnancy in multiple sclerosis. The assay was immunoSEQ multiplex PCR, and TCRdb's table has in-frame clones only and misses some. The sample lists 50,000 to 70,000 clones, 93% seen once, with more than 1.5% in the top ten. Here the sequenced sample was peripheral blood, taken after pregnancy. Receptors were obtained from a female donor with multiple sclerosis, enrolled in a pregnancy study. Each CDR3 is given with its conserved first and last residue. A D gene is named only where the DNA matches it firmly. Size is stated for part of the rows, as once, few or many counts, or as a class when the clone is expanded.

>-|-|TRBV15|TRBJ2-5
TGTGCCACCAGCAGAGATCGAACTCTAGAAACCCAGTACTTC
CATSRDRTLETQYF
>-|-|TRBV7-2|TRBJ2-3
TGTGCCAGCAGCTTAAGCCAGGGAACGCAGTATTTT
CASSLSQGTQYF
>-|-|TRBV2|TRBJ2-1
TGTGCCAGCATAGAAAGCGGGCACTCCTACAATGAGCAGTTCTTC
CASIESGHSYNEQFF
>-|few|TRBV4-3|TRBJ2-5
TGCGCCAGCAGCCAAGATCGGTTCGAGACCCAGTACTTC
CASSQDRFETQYF
>-|-|TRBV7-2|TRBJ2-6
TGTGCCAGCAGCCTTCGGTCGGGTGGGGCCAACGTCCTGACTTTC
CASSLRSGGANVLTF
>TRBD2|-|TRBV5-1|TRBJ2-5
TGCGCCAGCAGCTTGGCTAGCGGGATGGGGGAGACCCAGTACTTC
CASSLASGMGETQYF
>-|-|TRBV5-4|TRBJ2-5
TGTGCCAGCAGCCCAAGTGGAGCGGAAGAGACCCAGTACTTC
CASSPSGAEETQYF
>TRBD2|-|TRBV7-3|TRBJ2-1
TGTGCCAGCAGCTTAACGGGACTAGCGGAATACAATGAGCAGTTCTTC
CASSLTGLAEYNEQFF
>-|-|TRBV28|TRBJ2-7
TGTGCCAGCAGTTTATGGGCGTCCGGGGGCTACGAGCAGTACTTC
CASSLWASGGYEQYF
>-|-|TRBV7-6|TRBJ2-1
TGTGCCAGCAGCTTAGTGCAGGGGAACACCTACAATGAGCAGTTCTTC
CASSLVQGNTYNEQFF
>-|-|TRBV7-9|TRBJ1-2
TGTGCCAGCAGCTTAGCACACCCGGGGGGCTATGGCTACACCTTC
CASSLAHPGGYGYTF
>TRBD2|-|TRBV4-1|TRBJ2-2
TGCGCCAGCAGCCCCACTAGCGGGAGAAGAACCGGGGAGCTGTTTTTT
CASSPTSGRRTGELFF
>-|-|TRBV4-1|TRBJ1-1
TGCGCCAGCAGCCAATTCAGGGCAAACACTGAAGCTTTCTTT
CASSQFRANTEAFF
>-|-|TRBV10-3|TRBJ2-3
TGTGCCATCAGTGAGTCACCCGGTTACACAGATACGCAGTATTTT
CAISESPGYTDTQYF
>-|-|TRBV14|TRBJ2-2
TGTGCCAGCAGCCACTTAGACACACGCACCGGGGAGCTGTTTTTT
CASSHLDTRTGELFF
>-|-|TRBV27|TRBJ2-7
TGTGCCAGCAGTGCCTACAGGACGGATGAGCAGTACTTC
CASSAYRTDEQYF
>-|-|TRBV27|TRBJ2-1
TGTGCCAGCAGTTTAAGGGGTCTAGCGCCGAGCTCCTACAATGAGCAGTTCTTC
CASSLRGLAPSSYNEQFF
>TRBD1|once|TRBV19|TRBJ1-1
TGTGCCAGTGGCGGGACAGGGGAAGCTTTCTTT
CASGGTGEAFF
>-|-|TRBV18|TRBJ2-5
TGTGCCAGCTCACCACTATCAGAGACCCAGTACTTC
CASSPLSETQYF
>TRBD2|-|TRBV11-2|TRBJ2-2
TGTGCCAGCAGCTTAGATTCTAGCGGGAGATATACCGGGGAGCTGTTTTTT
CASSLDSSGRYTGELFF
>-|few|TRBV5-5|TRBJ1-2
TGTGCCAGCAGCTTACTCGGGGTTGGCTACACCTTC
CASSLLGVGYTF
>TRBD2|-|TRBV7-2|TRBJ2-5
TGTGCCAGCAGCGCCGGTGGGCTAGCGGCACAAGAGACCCAGTACTTC
CASSAGGLAAQETQYF
>-|-|TRBV16|TRBJ2-7
TGTGCCAGCAGCCAATATCAGTACGAGCAGTACTTC
CASSQYQYEQYF
>-|-|TRBV5-6|TRBJ2-4
TGTGCCAGCAGCTTGTATCAGGGGACCATTCAGTACTTC
CASSLYQGTIQYF
>TRBD1|-|TRBV7-9|TRBJ1-2
TGTGCCAGCAGCTTGGAGGGGGCGCTCGGTGGCTACACCTTC
CASSLEGALGGYTF